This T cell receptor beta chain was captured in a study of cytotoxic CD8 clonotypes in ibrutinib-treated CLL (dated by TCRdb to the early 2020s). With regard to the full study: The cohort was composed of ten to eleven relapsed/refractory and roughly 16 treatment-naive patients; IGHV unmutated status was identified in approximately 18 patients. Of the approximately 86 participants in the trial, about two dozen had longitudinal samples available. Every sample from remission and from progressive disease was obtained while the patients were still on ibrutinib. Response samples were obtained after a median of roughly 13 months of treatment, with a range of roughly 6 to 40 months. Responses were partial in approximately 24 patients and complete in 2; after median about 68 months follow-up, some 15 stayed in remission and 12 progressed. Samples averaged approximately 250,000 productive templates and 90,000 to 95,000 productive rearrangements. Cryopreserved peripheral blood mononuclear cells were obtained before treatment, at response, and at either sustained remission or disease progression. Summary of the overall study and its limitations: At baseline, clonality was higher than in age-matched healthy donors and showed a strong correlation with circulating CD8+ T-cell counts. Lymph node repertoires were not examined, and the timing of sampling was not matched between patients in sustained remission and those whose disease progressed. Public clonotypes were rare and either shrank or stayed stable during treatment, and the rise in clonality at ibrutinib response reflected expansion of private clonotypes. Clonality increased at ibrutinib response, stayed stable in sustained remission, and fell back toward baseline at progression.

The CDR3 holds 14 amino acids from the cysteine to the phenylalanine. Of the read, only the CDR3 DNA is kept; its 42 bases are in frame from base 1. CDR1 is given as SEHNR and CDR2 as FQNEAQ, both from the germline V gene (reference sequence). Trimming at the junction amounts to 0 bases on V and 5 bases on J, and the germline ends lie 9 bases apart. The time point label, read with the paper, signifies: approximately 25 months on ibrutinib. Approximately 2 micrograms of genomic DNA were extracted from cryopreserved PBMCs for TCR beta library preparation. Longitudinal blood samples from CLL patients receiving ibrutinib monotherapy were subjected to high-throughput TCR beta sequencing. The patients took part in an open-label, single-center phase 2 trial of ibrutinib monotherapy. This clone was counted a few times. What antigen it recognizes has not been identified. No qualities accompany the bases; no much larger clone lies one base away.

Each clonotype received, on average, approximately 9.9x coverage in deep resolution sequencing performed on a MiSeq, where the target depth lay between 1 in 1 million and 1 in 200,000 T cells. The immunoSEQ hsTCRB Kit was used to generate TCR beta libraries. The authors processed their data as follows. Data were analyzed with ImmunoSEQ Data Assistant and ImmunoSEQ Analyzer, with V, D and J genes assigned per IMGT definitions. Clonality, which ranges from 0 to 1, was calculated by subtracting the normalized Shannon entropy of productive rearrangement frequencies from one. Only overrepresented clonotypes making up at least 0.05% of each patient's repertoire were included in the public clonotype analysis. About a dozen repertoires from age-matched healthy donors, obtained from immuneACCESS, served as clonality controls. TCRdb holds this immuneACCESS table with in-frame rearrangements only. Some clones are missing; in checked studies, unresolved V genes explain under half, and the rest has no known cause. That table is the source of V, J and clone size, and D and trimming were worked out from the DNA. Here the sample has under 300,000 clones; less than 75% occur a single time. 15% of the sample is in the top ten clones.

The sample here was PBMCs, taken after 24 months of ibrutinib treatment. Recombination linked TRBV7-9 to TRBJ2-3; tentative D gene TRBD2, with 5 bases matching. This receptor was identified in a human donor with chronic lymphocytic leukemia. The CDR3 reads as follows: CASSLAGVEDTQYF. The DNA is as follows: TGTGCCAGCAGCTTAGCGGGAGTTGAAGATACGCAGTATTTT.